Below, 2 T cell receptor beta chains from the same sample are listed, as sequenced in a study of beta chain features in type 1 diabetes. Their specific antigens are unknown. Study conclusions and caveats: People with Type 1 diabetes carried modestly yet significantly shorter TCRB CDR3s in all four CD4+ subsets.

The investigators reverse transcribed all of the isolated RNA, so they sequenced expressed TCRB transcripts. Produced via immunoSEQ multiplex PCR; TCRdb's table is partial and in-frame only. This sample has about 260,000 clones; roughly 21% occur once, and the top ten carry around 0.03%. Sequencing input: naive CD4+ T cells from blood. The origin of the receptors is a woman aged 40 to 55 with type 1 diabetes.

V gene TRBV28 combines with J gene TRBJ2-7; 7 bases map to TRBD2. This CDR3 region has 17 residues. The germline gives CDR1 MDHEN, CDR2 SYDVKM. J lost 1 base, V lost 4 bases, and 13 bases had no gene match. CDR3 sequence (DNA): TGTGCCAGCAGTTCCCTCCCCCAGCGGGAACGTTCCTACGAGCAGTACTTC. The encoded protein is CASSSLPQRERSYEQYF. Variable domain in full (rest from reference TRBV28 and TRBJ2-7): DVKVTQSSRYLVKRTGEKVFLECVQDMDHENMFWYRQDPGLGLRLIYFSYDVKMKEKGDIPEGYSVSREKKERFSLILESASTNQTSMYLCASSSLPQRERSYEQYFGPGTRLTVT.

This clone was observed a handful of times. V usage is TRBV9 and J usage is TRBJ1-1; TRBD1 matches 7 bases. Germline V gene sequence: CDR1 SGDLS, CDR2 YYNGEE. This CDR3 has 13 residues. J was trimmed by 3 bases and V by 5 bases; bases with no gene match: 4. CDR3 nucleotides: TGTGCCAGCAGGACAGGGACAGACACTGAAGCTTTCTTT. It yields the protein CASRTGTDTEAFF.